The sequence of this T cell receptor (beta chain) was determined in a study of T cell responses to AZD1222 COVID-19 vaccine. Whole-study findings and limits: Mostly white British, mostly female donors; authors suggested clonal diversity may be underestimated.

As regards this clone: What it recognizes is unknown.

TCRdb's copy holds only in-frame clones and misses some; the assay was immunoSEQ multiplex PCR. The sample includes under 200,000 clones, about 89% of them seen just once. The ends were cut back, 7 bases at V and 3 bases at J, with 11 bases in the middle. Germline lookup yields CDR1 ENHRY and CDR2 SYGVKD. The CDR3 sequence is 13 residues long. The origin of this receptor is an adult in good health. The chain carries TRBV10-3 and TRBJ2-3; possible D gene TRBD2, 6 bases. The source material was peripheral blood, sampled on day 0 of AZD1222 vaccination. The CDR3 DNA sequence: TGTGCCATCAATGGCGGGGAAACAGATACGCAGTATTTT. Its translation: CAINGGETDTQYF.